These T cell receptor beta chains were read from a single sample in a study of regulatory T cells in long-lasting Graves disease. TCRdb ran MiXCR on the multiplex PCR reads and lists one entry per CDR3 protein. The sample contains 350,000 to 450,000 distinct CDR3 sequences, 15% of which appear only once. These data are also associated with another study on T cells in Graves' hyperthyroidism and ophthalmopathy.

The sample here was peripheral blood mononuclear cells (PBMCs), taken at new diagnosis, from a patient treated with antithyroid drugs. These receptor sequences come from a woman aged 40-49 years with Graves disease. The CDR3 runs from the conserved cysteine through the conserved F or W. Each record gives: V gene, D gene, J gene, clone size, CDR3 DNA, CDR3 protein. A D gene is named only where the DNA matches it firmly. Clone size, where shown, is once, few, many, or a class for clones that have expanded.

TRBV3-1,-,TRBJ1-3,-,TGTGCCAGCCGGGGGCTAGCGGCGTTGAAGGGGTCTGGAAACACCATATATTTT,CASRGLAALKGSGNTIYF
TRBV6-1,TRBD2,TRBJ2-2,many,TGTGCCAGCGAGCGGGGCAGCGGGGAGCTGTTTTTT,CASERGSGELFF
TRBV20-1,-,TRBJ1-1,few,TGCAGTGCTAGAGATGAGGCGAGGGGAGCTTTCTTT,CSARDEARGAFF
TRBV19,TRBD2,TRBJ2-5,-,TGTGCCAGTAGTATTTTCGGGCTAGCGGGAGGGCTAGAAGAGACCCAGTACTTC,CASSIFGLAGGLEETQYF
TRBV30,-,TRBJ2-2,-,TGTGCCTGGAGTGTGGGCAAATACACCGGGGAGCTGTTTTTT,CAWSVGKYTGELFF
TRBV5-8,-,TRBJ1-2,many,TGTGCCAGCAGCTTGGGGAGGGTTGGAAATGGCTACACCTTC,CASSLGRVGNGYTF
TRBV20-1,TRBD2,TRBJ2-5,many,TGCAGTGCTAGAGATGGCGGGAGGCATCAAGAGACCCAGTACTTC,CSARDGGRHQETQYF
TRBV7-8,-,TRBJ1-4,few,TGTGCCAGCAGCCCACCGGCAGAAGGAATTGAAAAACTGTTTTTT,CASSPPAEGIEKLFF
TRBV18,TRBD2,TRBJ2-3,many,TGTGCCAGCTCACCGTCTAGCGGAGATACGCAGTATTTT,CASSPSSGDTQYF
TRBV4-3,-,TRBJ1-6,-,TGCGCCAGCAGCCAAGATTGGACAGATAATTCACCCCTCCACTTT,CASSQDWTDNSPLHF
TRBV11-3,-,TRBJ2-1,many,TGTGCCAGCAGCTTAGGTCCCAACTACATCCCCAAAAGGAACAATGAGCAGTTCTTC,CASSLGPNYIPKRNNEQFF
TRBV18,-,TRBJ1-2,many,TGTGCCAGCTCCCAAGGACAGTCGGAAGGCTACACCTTC,CASSQGQSEGYTF
TRBV13,TRBD1,TRBJ2-1,many,TGTGCCAGCAGCTCTGCGGACAGGGGGCCTACTGAGCAGTTCTTC,CASSSADRGPTEQFF
TRBV10-2,TRBD1,TRBJ2-7,many,TGCGCCAGCAGCATGGGACAGGGGTTGGGGCAGTACTTC,CASSMGQGLGQYF
TRBV11-2,-,TRBJ2-1,-,TGTGCCAGCAGCTTGGGCGCCGAATCCACCTACAATGAGCAGTTCTTC,CASSLGAESTYNEQFF
TRBV5-5,-,TRBJ2-3,many,TGTGCCAGCAGCTTGCCCTCAGGGCGGAGCACAGATACGCAGTATTTT,CASSLPSGRSTDTQYF
TRBV10-3,-,TRBJ2-5,medium-sized,TGTGCCATCCGAGGGTTGGTAGCGTCCAAGGAGGTGACCCAGTACTTC,CAIRGLVASKEVTQYF
TRBV25-1,-,TRBJ2-1,many,TGTGCCAGCAGTGAATTTGGCTCCGGGCTTTTGAGCTCCTACAATGAGCAGTTCTTC,CASSEFGSGLLSSYNEQFF
TRBV5-1,-,TRBJ2-7,-,TGCGCCAGCAGCTTGGGGCAGGGTGGGAACTACGAGCAGTACTTC,CASSLGQGGNYEQYF
TRBV20-1,-,TRBJ2-1,many,TGCAGTGCTAGAGGCCCGGACTATTTCGGTGAGCAGTTCTTC,CSARGPDYFGEQFF
TRBV14,-,TRBJ2-3,many,TGTGCCAGCAGCCTAGGGGGAGGATCAGATACGCAGTATTTT,CASSLGGGSDTQYF
TRBV28,TRBD1,TRBJ2-7,many,TGTGCCAGCAGTTACCTCCGGGACAGCAATACCTACGAGCAGTACTTC,CASSYLRDSNTYEQYF
TRBV2,-,TRBJ2-1,-,TGTGCCGGGACCGCGCGGGCCAACAATGAGCAGTTCTTC,CAGTARANNEQFF
TRBV10-3,-,TRBJ1-1,-,TGTGCCATCAGTGACCCCGGAACTGAAGCTTTCTTT,CAISDPGTEAFF
TRBV7-8,-,TRBJ2-2,many,TGTGCCAGCAGCTTAGCGGGGGGGGAGCTGTTTTTT,CASSLAGGELFF
TRBV12-5,-,TRBJ2-3,many,TGTGCTAGTGGTTTGTCCGGGAGCACAGATACGCAGTATTTT,CASGLSGSTDTQYF
TRBV6-2/TRBV6-3,-,TRBJ2-5,-,TGTGCCAGCAGTTACTCGTTGTGGGAGAGTCGTGAGACCCAGTACTTC,CASSYSLWESRETQYF
TRBV28,TRBD1,TRBJ1-6,many,TGTGCCAGCAGTTCCGGCTGGGGACAGGAAAATTCACCCCTCCACTTT,CASSSGWGQENSPLHF